The 9 T cell receptor beta chains presented below share a single source sample, sequenced in a study of T cells in Graves' hyperthyroidism and ophthalmopathy (dated by TCRdb to the late 2010s). Receptors were amplified or captured by multiplex PCR. Sequencing took place on an Illumina HiSeq 2000. Amplification of TCR beta CDR3 regions was carried out from RNA transcripts. For the first round of RT-PCR on the TCR CDR3, the HTBI primer set was used together with the Qiagen OneStep RT-PCR kit. TCRdb applied fastp at Q25 and MiXCR to the public reads, then kept only in-frame beta chains. When rows share a CDR3 protein, they turn into one entry using the most common DNA and genes. The sample contains roughly 580,000 distinct CDR3 sequences, about 14% of them found a single time. Under 7% of the sample is in the top ten clones. Sample: blood. Receptors originate from a woman aged 30 to 39 with Graves' hyperthyroidism that later progressed to Graves' ophthalmopathy.

In this sample, this clonotype turned up many times. The rearrangement joins TRBV7-3 to TRBJ2-7; D perhaps matches TRBD2 (5 bases). The CDR3 extends over 14 amino acids. Trimming pared 1 base from V and 6 bases from J, leaving 13 bases between. Germline loops: CDR1 SGHTA, CDR2 FQGTGA. This chain's CDR3 is CASSLKGASGEQYF. CDR3 bases: TGTGCCAGCAGCTTAAAGGGAGCCTCGGGCGAGCAGTACTTC.

In its sample, this clonotype was seen many times. This chain joins TRBV12-3 or TRBV12-4 and TRBJ1-1; 8 nucleotides align to TRBD1. This CDR3 spans 13 amino acids. Trimming took 5 bases from V and 10 from J; bases not matched to a gene: 9. CDR3 in DNA: TGTGCCAGCAGTGCAACGGACAGGGTCGGAGCTTTCTTT. Encoded protein: CASSATDRVGAFF.

This clonotype was recorded many times. The genes are TRBV5-5 and TRBJ2-1, with 8 bases aligning to TRBD2. The CDR3 has 11 residues. V was pared by 5 bases and J by 9 bases, with 1 base of the junction left unmatched. Germline V gives CDR1 SGHKS, CDR2 YYEKEE (reference sequence). CDR3 sequence reads: CASRGLGEQFF. DNA for the CDR3: TGTGCCAGCAGGGGACTAGGTGAGCAGTTCTTC.

This clonotype was counted ten times or more. The chain combines TRBV28 with TRBJ2-7, with a weak D call TRBD2 (5 bases). The germline CDR1 and CDR2 sequences are MDHEN and SYDVKM. The CDR3 loop spans 13 amino acids. V was cut by 6 bases and J by 5 bases, with 14 bases left in between. This chain's CDR3 is CASRISMGDEQYF. CDR3 bases: TGTGCCAGCAGGATATCGATGGGAGACGAGCAGTACTTC.

This clonotype was recorded at least ten times. The chain carries TRBV27 and TRBJ1-5; D gene ambiguous. The CDR3 has 12 amino acids. Trimming removed 5 bases from V and 7 bases from J, with 9 bases in between. CDR1 and CDR2 (germline): MNHEY, SMNVEV (reference sequence). The CDR3 coding sequence is TGTGCCAGCAGTCCCTTGGGGCAGCCCCAGCATTTT. It is translated as CASSPLGQPQHF.

This clonotype was detected ten times or more. The chain carries TRBV19 and TRBJ1-1; 7 bases are shared with TRBD1. Germline values: CDR1 LNHDA, CDR2 SQIVND (reference sequence). V was pared by 6 bases and J by 3 bases, with 13 bases of the junction left unmatched. The length of the CDR3 is 16 residues. The CDR3 coding sequence is TGTGCCAGTAGGGAGAGGGGGCTAAGGAGTGACACTGAAGCTTTCTTT. Translation gives CASRERGLRSDTEAFF. Full variable domain (rest looked up from reference TRBV19 and TRBJ1-1): DGGITQSPKYLFRKEGQNVTLSCEQNLNHDAMYWYRQDPGQGLRLIYYSQIVNDFQKGDIAEGYSVSREKKESFPLTVTSAQKNPTAFYLCASRERGLRSDTEAFFGQGTRLTVV.

This clonotype was seen at least ten times. The CDR3 sequence is CASSLGKGYNSPLHF. In DNA form, the CDR3 reads TGTGCCAGCAGCTTAGGGAAAGGCTATAATTCACCCCTCCACTTT. The chain recombines TRBV7-2 with TRBJ1-6; D remains unclear. Germline CDR1 is SGHTA and CDR2 is FQGNSA. V was cut by 1 base and J by 3 bases, with 7 bases left in between. There are 15 residues in the CDR3.

This clonotype was recorded at least ten times. The chain is built from TRBV11-2 and TRBJ2-3; perhaps TRBD2 as D (6 bases). CDR1 and CDR2 (germline): SGHAT, FQNNGV. Trimming pared 2 bases from V and 3 bases from J, leaving 18 bases between. The CDR3 contains 17 residues. As DNA, the CDR3 is TGTGCCAGCAGCTTACCCAAGACGACTAGTAGGACAGATACGCAGTATTTT. Protein product: CASSLPKTTSRTDTQYF.

This clonotype occurred many times. The rearrangement joins TRBV24-1 to TRBJ2-1; no clear D gene. The V end lost 0 bases, the J end lost 9 bases, and 14 bases lay between the germline ends. The length of the CDR3 is 15 residues. Germline CDR1 is KGHDR and CDR2 is SFDVKD. CDR3 amino acids: CATSDLSGQDAEQFF. CDR3 bases: TGTGCCACCAGTGATTTGTCGGGCCAGGACGCTGAGCAGTTCTTC.